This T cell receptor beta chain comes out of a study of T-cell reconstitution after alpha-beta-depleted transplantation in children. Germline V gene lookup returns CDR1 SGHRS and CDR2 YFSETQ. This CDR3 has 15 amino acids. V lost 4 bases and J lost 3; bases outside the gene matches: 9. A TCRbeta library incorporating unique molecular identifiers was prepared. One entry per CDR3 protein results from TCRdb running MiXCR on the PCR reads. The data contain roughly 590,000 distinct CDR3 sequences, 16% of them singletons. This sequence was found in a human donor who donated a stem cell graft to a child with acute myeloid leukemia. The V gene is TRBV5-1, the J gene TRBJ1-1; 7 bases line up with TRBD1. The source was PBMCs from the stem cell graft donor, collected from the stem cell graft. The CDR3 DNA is TGCGCCAGCAGCATGACACAGGGGAGAGACACTGAAGCTTTCTTT. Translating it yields CASSMTQGRDTEAFF.